This entry features one TCR beta chain sequence. This record belongs to a study of beta chain features in type 1 diabetes. The CDR3 totals 18 residues. CDR1 SGHDN and CDR2 FVKESK come from the germline V gene. J was trimmed by 1 base and V by 0 bases; bases with no gene match: 9. cDNA synthesis used the whole RNA isolate, giving expressed TCRB sequences. The repertoire was sequenced with immunoSEQ multiplex PCR; TCRdb's copy has only in-frame clones and lacks some. This table holds 150,000 to 160,000 clones, around 10% found once. The sequenced sample consisted of central memory CD4+ T cells from blood. This clonotype was obtained from a man younger than 30 in good health. V usage is TRBV14 and J usage is TRBJ2-1, with 7 bases identical to TRBD2. The CDR3 DNA reads TGTGCCAGCAGCCAAGATCGGGGGAGGGCCCTTTCCTACAATGAGCAGTTCTTC. It yields the protein CASSQDRGRALSYNEQFF.